This T cell receptor beta chain was found in a study of Ad26.COV2.S vaccination and SARS-CoV-2 variants. On this clone: Its antigen is still unknown.

General study points: TCR breadth and depth estimates may have understated total T cell responses.

The repertoire was sequenced with immunoSEQ multiplex PCR; TCRdb's copy has only in-frame clones and lacks some. Counted here are more than 85,000 clones, over 60% occurring once; the ten biggest clones make up 15% to 20%. This specimen consisted of peripheral blood, obtained after recovery from COVID-19. This TCR came from a human donor who had recovered from COVID-19.

CDR3 in DNA: TGTGCCAGCAGCTTAGAGGTAGAAAACTATGGCTACACCTTC. It specifies CASSLEVENYGYTF. This chain joins TRBV11-2 and TRBJ1-2; no definite D call. CDR3 length: 14 amino acids. Trimming shortened V by 0 bases and J by 2 bases, and 7 bases separated the two germline ends. Germline CDR1 and CDR2: SGHAT and FQNNGV.